The 30 T cell receptor beta chains below all came from one sample that was sequenced in a study of T cells in Graves' hyperthyroidism and ophthalmopathy. Amplification yielded TCR beta CDR3 regions, with RNA transcripts as the source. A first-round RT-PCR of the TCR CDR3 used the HTBI primer set. TCRdb called the multiplex PCR reads again in MiXCR, with one record for every CDR3 protein. Here the sample spans a few hundred thousand distinct CDR3 sequences, approximately 13% being singletons. Sequenced sample: blood. Source of these receptors: a woman aged 18-29 years with Graves' hyperthyroidism.

This clonotype has ten or more counts. The rearrangement joins TRBV12-3 or TRBV12-4 to TRBJ1-2; TRBD1 aligns across 7 bases. The CDR3 has 14 amino acids. After removal of 6 bases from V and 0 bases from J, the junction contained 4 bases not matched to a gene. Written as DNA, the CDR3 is TGTGCCAGCAGCACAGGGGTGGCTAACTATGGCTACACCTTC. Translated, it gives CASSTGVANYGYTF.

There are many counts of this clonotype. The chain carries TRBV6-6 and TRBJ2-7; the match to TRBD1 covers 7 bases. The CDR3 has 15 amino acids. V lost 0 bases to trimming and J lost 3 bases; unmatched junction nucleotides: 5. Germline V gives CDR1 MNHNY, CDR2 SVGAGI (reference sequence). The CDR3 coding sequence is TGTGCCAGCAGTTACTCCCGGGACAGTAACTACGAGCAGTACTTC. Its translation is CASSYSRDSNYEQYF.

This clonotype occurred many times. This sequence joins TRBV27 and TRBJ2-7; 7 bases line up with TRBD2. The CDR3 sequence is 16 residues long. Trimming cost V 0 bases and J 2 bases; bases outside gene matches: 7. Germline V lookup: CDR1 MNHEY, CDR2 SMNVEV (reference sequence). Written as DNA, the CDR3 is TGTGCCAGCAGTTTATCGTCAGCGGGAAATGCCTACGAGCAGTACTTC. Translation: CASSLSSAGNAYEQYF.

This clonotype occurred many times. The genes are TRBV3-1 and TRBJ2-7; 10 positions agree with TRBD2. CDR1 and CDR2 (germline): LGHDT, YNNKEL (reference sequence). V lost 8 bases and J lost 6; bases outside the gene matches: 13. The length of the CDR3 is 15 residues. CDR3 nucleotide sequence: TGTGCCAGCCGCCTCTTAGCGGGAGGTCCAGGCGAGCAGTACTTC. Translated, it gives CASRLLAGGPGEQYF.

Turning to this clonotype: The junction departs from the called germline gene at one end, perhaps through a read error. The chain links TRBV20-1 to TRBJ2-7; possibly TRBD1 or TRBD2 for D (5 bases each). CDR3 length equals 15 residues. Germline assignment: CDR1 DFQATT and CDR2 SNEGSKA (reference sequence). The CDR3 DNA sequence: TGCAGTGCTAGCGCCCCGCAGGGAGAAGCCTATGAGCAGTACTTC. Amino acid sequence: CSASAPQGEAYEQYF.

This clonotype was recorded at least ten times. V usage is TRBV7-9 and J usage is TRBJ2-3, with D unresolved. This CDR3 contains 15 residues. Germline values: CDR1 SEHNR, CDR2 FQNEAQ (reference sequence). The V gene lost 7 bases and the J gene lost 4 bases, with 18 bases spanning the gap. CDR3 region: CASTFLTDRADTQYF. DNA for the CDR3: TGTGCCAGCACCTTCCTAACAGATAGGGCAGATACGCAGTATTTT.

This clonotype was counted many times. For the CDR3, the DNA is TGTGCCATCAGTCCCGACAATGAGCAGTTCTTC. Translation: CAISPDNEQFF. V and J are TRBV10-3 and TRBJ2-1; D not resolved. V shed 5 bases and J shed 5 bases, with 4 bases lying between them. CDR1 ENHRY and CDR2 SYGVKD come from the germline V gene. The CDR3 is 11 amino acids.

The V call is TRBV12-3 or TRBV12-4, the J call TRBJ2-5, with 12 positions matching TRBD2. V shed 6 bases and J 3 bases; nucleotides not matched to a gene: 14. CDR3 length: 18 residues. CDR3 sequence reads: CASSTTFPTSGRKETQYF. The CDR3 nucleotides read TGTGCCAGCAGCACCACCTTCCCTACTAGCGGGAGGAAAGAGACCCAGTACTTC.

This clonotype was seen only a few times. J is TRBJ2-1 and V is TRBV7-3, with 12 bases identical to TRBD2. The CDR3 covers 16 residues. The ends lost 5 bases at V and 6 bases at J; junction bases unmatched: 8. Germline loops: CDR1 SGHTA, CDR2 FQGTGA. CDR3 amino acids: CASSRTLAGGINEQFF. Here the CDR3 DNA reads TGTGCCAGCAGCAGGACTCTAGCGGGAGGGATCAATGAGCAGTTCTTC.

This chain links TRBV6-5 with TRBJ1-4; tentatively, D is TRBD1 (6 bases). Deletions cut 0 bases from V and 8 bases from J, with 13 bases between. Germline CDR1 and CDR2: MNHEY and SVGAGI. The CDR3 length is 15 residues. For the CDR3, the DNA is TGTGCCAGCAGTTACTCGTGGGGGGCAGGAGAAAAACTGTTTTTT. It yields the protein CASSYSWGAGEKLFF.

Ten or more counts support this clonotype. The chain combines TRBV10-3 with TRBJ1-1, with D perhaps matching TRBD1 (6 bases). This CDR3 has 14 residues. Trimming pared 6 bases from V and 1 base from J, leaving 12 bases between. Looked up from germline, CDR1 is ENHRY and CDR2 is SYGVKD. In DNA, the CDR3 is TGTGCCATCAGAGACGGGGGGCCGAACACTGAAGCTTTCTTT. Encoded protein: CAIRDGGPNTEAFF.

This clonotype was observed many times. The V and J genes are TRBV6-2 or TRBV6-3 and TRBJ1-1; 7 positions match TRBD1. CDR3 length: 13 amino acids. After removal of 8 bases from V and 5 bases from J, the junction contained 8 bases not matched to a gene. Germline-derived CDR1 and CDR2 are MNHEY and SVGEGT. Written as DNA, the CDR3 is TGTGCCAGCGTAAACAGGGGAAGGACTGAAGCTTTCTTT. As protein: CASVNRGRTEAFF.

This chain links TRBV7-9 with TRBJ2-1; 11 bases fit TRBD2. J lost 1 base, V lost 10 bases, and 15 bases had no gene match. CDR3 length: 18 amino acids. The germline V gene encodes CDR1 SEHNR and CDR2 FQNEAQ (reference sequence). CDR3 DNA sequence: TGTGCCACCCCGCGATCTGGGGCTAGCGGGAGGTCCTACAATGAGCAGTTCTTC. This sequence encodes CATPRSGASGRSYNEQFF.

J is TRBJ1-3 and V is TRBV9; 9 bases match TRBD1. The CDR3 sequence is 16 residues long. With V trimmed by 0 bases and J by 4 bases, 5 bases remained unmatched. CDR1 and CDR2 (germline): SGDLS, YYNGEE. The CDR3 loop is CASSVGGQGSGNTIYF. CDR3 in DNA: TGTGCCAGCAGCGTAGGGGGACAGGGTTCCGGAAACACCATATATTTT.

This clonotype was counted at least ten times. The V and J genes are TRBV27 and TRBJ1-1, with 9 positions matching TRBD1. V shed 4 bases, J shed 4 bases, and the junction held 7 bases outside the gene matches. CDR3 length equals 15 residues. CDR1 is MNHEY, CDR2 SMNVEV, per germline (reference sequence). The CDR3 DNA reads as TGTGCCAGCAGTTCCAGGACAGGGGAGAGCACTGAAGCTTTCTTT. This gives the protein CASSSRTGESTEAFF.

The chain employs TRBV20-1 and TRBJ1-4; 11 positions agree with TRBD1. The V and J ends lost 3 bases and 10 bases, in that order; junction bases with no gene match: 7. The CDR3 has 14 residues. The germline V gene encodes CDR1 DFQATT and CDR2 SNEGSKA (reference sequence). The chain's CDR3 is CSARGTGGDGKLFF. CDR3 in DNA: TGCAGTGCTAGGGGGACAGGGGGGGATGGAAAACTGTTTTTT.

To note about this clonotype: This may come from a read error, since a much larger clone is one base off. The chain couples TRBV2 to TRBJ1-3; D is unclear. Per germline, CDR1 SNHLY and CDR2 FYNNEI. The V end lost 5 bases, the J end lost 2 bases, and 10 bases lay between the germline ends. This CDR3 spans 14 amino acids. CDR3 sequence: CASSPDGPGNTIYF. The DNA for the CDR3 is TGTGCCAGCAGTCCCGACGGTCCTGGAAACACCATATATTTT. Filled out from reference TRBV2 and TRBJ1-3, the complete variable domain reads EPEVTQTPSHQVTQMGQEVILRCVPISNHLYFYWYRQILGQKVEFLVSFYNNEISEKSEIFDDQFSVERPDGSNFTLKIRSTKLEDSAMYFCASSPDGPGNTIYFGEGSWLTVV.

At least ten counts were recorded for this clonotype. CDR3 nucleotide sequence: TGTGCCAGCAACTCAAGACTCTACAATGAGCAGTTCTTC. It is translated as CASNSRLYNEQFF. This chain uses TRBV6-2 or TRBV6-3 with TRBJ2-1; unclear D gene. The germline CDR1 and CDR2 sequences are MNHEY and SVGEGT. The CDR3 contains 13 residues. V was cut by 7 bases and J by 3 bases, with 10 bases left in between.

This clonotype came up a few times. The rearrangement joins TRBV2 to TRBJ2-1; unclear D gene. The CDR3 covers 11 residues. Deletions cut 3 bases from V and 10 bases from J, with 7 bases between. Germline V gives CDR1 SNHLY, CDR2 FYNNEI. The CDR3 loop reads CASSDLGEQFF. The CDR3, as DNA: TGTGCCAGCAGTGATCTGGGCGAGCAGTTCTTC.

This clonotype appeared many times. The chain recombines TRBV27 with TRBJ1-2; D might be TRBD1 (6 bases). The CDR3 length is 13 residues. Per germline, CDR1 MNHEY and CDR2 SMNVEV (reference sequence). Trimming pared 6 bases from V and 8 bases from J, leaving 16 bases between. This CDR3 is CASSPGHRQGYTF. In nucleotides, the CDR3 is TGTGCCAGCAGCCCGGGACATAGACAGGGCTACACCTTC.

V and J are TRBV5-5 and TRBJ2-5; D gene ambiguous. Germline assignment: CDR1 SGHKS and CDR2 YYEKEE (reference sequence). The V end was cut by 3 bases, the J end by 4 bases, with 7 bases between. The CDR3 is 12 residues long. In DNA form, the CDR3 reads TGTGCCAGCAGCTCGGACGGAGAGACCCAGTACTTC. Protein: CASSSDGETQYF. Looking up the rest from reference TRBV5-5 and TRBJ2-5 gives the full variable domain: DAGVTQSPTHLIKTRGQQVTLRCSPISGHKSVSWYQQVLGQGPQFIFQYYEKEERGRGNFPDRFSARQFPNYSSELNVNALLLGDSALYLCASSSDGETQYFGPGTRLLVL.

This clonotype appeared a few times. The rearrangement links TRBV29-1 to TRBJ2-7, with 8 positions matching TRBD1. The V and J ends lost 7 bases and 6 bases, in that order; junction bases with no gene match: 2. The CDR3 loop spans 10 amino acids. The germline CDR1 and CDR2 sequences are SQVTM and ANQGSEA. CDR3 DNA: TGCAGCGCAGGGACAGGCGAGCAGTACTTC. It codes for CSAGTGEQYF.

The chain links TRBV10-3 to TRBJ2-5, with TRBD1 matching over 7 bases. The CDR3 is 13 amino acids. The germline V gene encodes CDR1 ENHRY and CDR2 SYGVKD. Trimming cost V 7 bases and J 1 base; bases outside gene matches: 3. This chain's CDR3 is CAITGDSQETQYF. CDR3 nucleotide sequence: TGTGCCATCACCGGGGACAGCCAAGAGACCCAGTACTTC.

This clonotype was seen ten or more times. The V call is TRBV6-5, the J call TRBJ2-1; D is undetermined. The V gene lost 1 base and the J gene lost 9 bases, with 19 bases spanning the gap. CDR3 length: 16 amino acids. Germline CDR1 is MNHEY and CDR2 is SVGAGI. The CDR3 region has the DNA TGTGCCAGCAGTTACTTTGGGGATAGCAAGGGTTCTGAGCAGTTCTTC. This encodes CASSYFGDSKGSEQFF.

This clonotype occurred many times. The chain employs TRBV28 and TRBJ1-2; a possible D gene is TRBD1 (5 bases). The length of the CDR3 is 15 residues. Trimming removed 2 bases at V and 2 bases at J, with 12 bases between. Germline V gene data show CDR1 as MDHEN and CDR2 as SYDVKM. As DNA, the CDR3 is TGTGCCAGCAGTTTACCGCAACAGGTCAACTATGGCTACACCTTC. Its translation: CASSLPQQVNYGYTF.

Concerning this clonotype itself: Since a much larger clone is just one base distant, this may be a read error. The CDR3 region is CANSFSGGNDEQYF. The CDR3 DNA is TGTGCCAACAGTTTTTCGGGGGGTAACGACGAGCAGTACTTC. The V call is TRBV12-3 or TRBV12-4, the J call TRBJ2-7, with 7 bases matching TRBD2. The CDR3 loop spans 14 amino acids.

This clonotype was counted between two and nine times. The chain links TRBV24-1 to TRBJ2-3; D is perhaps TRBD1 (5 bases). V lost 2 bases, J lost 0 bases, and 8 bases lay in between. Germline assignment: CDR1 KGHDR and CDR2 SFDVKD. This CDR3 has 15 residues. The CDR3 region is CATSDSGRSTDTQYF. The CDR3, as DNA: TGTGCCACCAGTGATTCAGGGCGGAGCACAGATACGCAGTATTTT.

Ten or more counts support this clonotype. The chain combines TRBV30 with TRBJ1-2, with TRBD1 as a possible D gene (6 bases). This CDR3 spans 12 amino acids. Germline V lookup: CDR1 GTSNPN, CDR2 SVGIG (reference sequence). Trimming stripped 7 bases from V and 4 bases from J, with 13 bases between. CDR3 in DNA: TGTGCCTCGGAGGGGGGAGGCTATGGCTACACCTTC. Translating it yields CASEGGGYGYTF.

This clonotype came up a few times. V gene TRBV19 combines with J gene TRBJ1-4; D call uncertain. Germline V gene lookup returns CDR1 LNHDA and CDR2 SQIVND (reference sequence). The CDR3 has 18 amino acids. V lost 5 bases and J 5 bases, leaving 24 bases between the germline ends. CDR3: CASSSVPTWEMRNEKLFF. For the CDR3, the DNA is TGTGCCAGTAGTTCGGTCCCTACTTGGGAGATGAGGAATGAAAAACTGTTTTTT.

This clonotype was observed many times. The chain joins TRBV3-1 to TRBJ2-3, with TRBD2 matching over 13 bases. Germline lookup yields CDR1 LGHDT and CDR2 YNNKEL (reference sequence). The CDR3 totals 16 residues. V was pared by 4 bases and J by 3 bases, with 4 bases of the junction left unmatched. Here the CDR3 DNA reads TGTGCCAGCAGCCGGACTAGCGGGAGTGGGACAGATACGCAGTATTTT. This sequence encodes CASSRTSGSGTDTQYF.